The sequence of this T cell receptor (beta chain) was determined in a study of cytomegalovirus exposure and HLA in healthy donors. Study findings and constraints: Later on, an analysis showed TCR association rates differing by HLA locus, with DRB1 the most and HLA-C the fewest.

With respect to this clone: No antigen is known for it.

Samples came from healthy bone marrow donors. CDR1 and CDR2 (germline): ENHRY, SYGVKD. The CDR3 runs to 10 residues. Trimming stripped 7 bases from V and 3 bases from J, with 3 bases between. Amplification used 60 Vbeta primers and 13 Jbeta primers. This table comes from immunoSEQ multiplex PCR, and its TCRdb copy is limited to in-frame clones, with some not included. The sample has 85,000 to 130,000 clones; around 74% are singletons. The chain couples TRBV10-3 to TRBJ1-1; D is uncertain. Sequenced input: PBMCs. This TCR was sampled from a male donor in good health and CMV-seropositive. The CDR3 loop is CAIIDTEAFF. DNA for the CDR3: TGTGCCATCATAGACACTGAAGCTTTCTTT.